This T cell receptor beta chain was documented in a study of T cells in Graves' hyperthyroidism and ophthalmopathy. This CDR3 region has 15 residues. The germline V and J ends were trimmed by 1 base and 4 bases, with 14 bases remaining between them. Germline loops: CDR1 SEHNR, CDR2 FQNEAQ (reference sequence). Uncontrolled infection, other autoimmune disease, pregnancy or lactation disqualified patients from enrolment. The TCR beta CDR3 regions underwent amplification using RNA transcripts as the source. The study used the HTBI primer set for a first-round RT-PCR of the TCR CDR3. MiXCR, run by TCRdb on the multiplex PCR reads, gives a single entry per CDR3 protein. The sample lists over 500,000 distinct CDR3 sequences; approximately 16% were seen once.

Material for sequencing was blood. The clonotype was recovered from a woman aged 25 to 45 with Graves' ophthalmopathy. The chain has TRBV7-9 and TRBJ2-7, with D perhaps matching TRBD1 or TRBD2 (6 bases each). Here the CDR3 DNA reads TGTGCCAGCAGCTTAGGTTCCGGGGGCGATTACGAGCAGTACTTC. This sequence encodes CASSLGSGGDYEQYF.